The TCR beta chain under discussion was sequenced for a study of shared clonotypes between healthy human individuals. CD45RO-negative, CCR7-selected cells formed the naive CD8 fraction, which excluded terminally differentiated effector memory CD45RA+ cells. Clones were sequenced by immunoSEQ multiplex PCR, and TCRdb holds only the in-frame ones, with some missing. The top ten clones hold 0.11% of a sample with around 600,000 clones, about 95% of them seen once. The CDR3 has 15 amino acids. Per germline, CDR1 MNHEY and CDR2 SMNVEV (reference sequence). The TCR originated in a woman aged 30 to 39 in good health. The material sequenced was naive CD8+ T cells sorted from blood. The chain employs TRBV27 and TRBJ2-5; D might be TRBD2 (6 bases). Matching the DNA end better, TRBJ2-7 makes the J call doubtful. CDR3: CASRPSGRSSYEQYF. The DNA of the CDR3 is TGTGCCAGCAGACCTTCGGGGAGGAGCTCCTACGAGCAGTACTTC.